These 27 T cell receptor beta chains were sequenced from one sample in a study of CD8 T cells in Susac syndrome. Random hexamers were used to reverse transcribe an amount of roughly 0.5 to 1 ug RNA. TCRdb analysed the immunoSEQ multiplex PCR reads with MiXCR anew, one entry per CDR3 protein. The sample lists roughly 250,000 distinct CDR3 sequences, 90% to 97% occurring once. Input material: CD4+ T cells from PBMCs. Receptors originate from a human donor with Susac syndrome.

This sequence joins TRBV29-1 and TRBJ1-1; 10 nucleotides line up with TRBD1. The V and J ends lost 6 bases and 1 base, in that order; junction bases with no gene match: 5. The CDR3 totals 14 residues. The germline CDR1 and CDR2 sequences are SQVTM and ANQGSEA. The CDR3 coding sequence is TGCAGCGTCGCCAGACAGGGGGCGAACACTGAAGCTTTCTTT. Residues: CSVARQGANTEAFF.

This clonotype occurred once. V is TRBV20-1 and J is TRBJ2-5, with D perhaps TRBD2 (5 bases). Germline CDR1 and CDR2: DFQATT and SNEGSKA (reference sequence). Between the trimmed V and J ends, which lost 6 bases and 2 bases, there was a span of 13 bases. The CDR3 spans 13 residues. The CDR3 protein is CSAAGESQETQYF. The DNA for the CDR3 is TGCAGTGCCGCCGGGGAGTCACAAGAGACCCAGTACTTC.

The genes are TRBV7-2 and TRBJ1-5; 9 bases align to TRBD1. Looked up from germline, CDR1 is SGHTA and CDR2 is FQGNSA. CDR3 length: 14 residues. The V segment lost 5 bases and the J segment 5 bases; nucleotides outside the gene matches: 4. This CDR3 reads CASSPWTGDQPQHF. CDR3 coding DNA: TGTGCCAGCAGCCCTTGGACAGGGGATCAGCCCCAGCATTTT. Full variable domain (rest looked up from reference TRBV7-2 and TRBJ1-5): GAGVSQSPSNKVTEKGKDVELRCDPISGHTALYWYRQSLGQGLEFLIYFQGNSAPDKSGLPSDRFSAERTGGSVSTLTIQRTQQEDSAVYLCASSPWTGDQPQHFGDGTRLSIL.

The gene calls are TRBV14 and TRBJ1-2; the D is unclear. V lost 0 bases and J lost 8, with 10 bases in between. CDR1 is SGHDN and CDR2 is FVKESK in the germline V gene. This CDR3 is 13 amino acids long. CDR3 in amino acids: CASSQDLTFGYTF. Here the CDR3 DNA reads TGTGCCAGCAGCCAAGATCTGACCTTCGGCTACACCTTC.

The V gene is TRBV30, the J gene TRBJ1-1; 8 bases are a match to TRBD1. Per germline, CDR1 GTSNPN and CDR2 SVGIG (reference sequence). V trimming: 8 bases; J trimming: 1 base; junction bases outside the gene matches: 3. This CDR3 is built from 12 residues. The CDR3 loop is CAAGQGNTEAFF. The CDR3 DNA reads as TGTGCCGCCGGACAGGGGAACACTGAAGCTTTCTTT.

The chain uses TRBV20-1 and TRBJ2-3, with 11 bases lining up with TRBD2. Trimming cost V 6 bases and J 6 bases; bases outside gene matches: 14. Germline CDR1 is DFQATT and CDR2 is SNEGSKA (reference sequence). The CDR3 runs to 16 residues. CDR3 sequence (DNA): TGCAGTGCCAGCACTATAACTAGCGGGAGTATTGATACGCAGTATTTT. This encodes CSASTITSGSIDTQYF.

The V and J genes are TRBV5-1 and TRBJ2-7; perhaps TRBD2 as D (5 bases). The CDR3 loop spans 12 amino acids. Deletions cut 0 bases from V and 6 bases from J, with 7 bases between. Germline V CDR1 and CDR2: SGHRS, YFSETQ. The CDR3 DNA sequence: TGCGCCAGCAGCTTGGGAAGCGGCGAGCAGTACTTC. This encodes CASSLGSGEQYF.

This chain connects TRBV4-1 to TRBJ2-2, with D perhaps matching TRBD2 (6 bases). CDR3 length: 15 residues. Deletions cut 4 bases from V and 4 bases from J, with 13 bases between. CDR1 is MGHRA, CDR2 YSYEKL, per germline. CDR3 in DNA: TGCGCCAGCAGCCCTCGGAGGGTTGGCACCGGGGAGCTGTTTTTT. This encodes CASSPRRVGTGELFF.

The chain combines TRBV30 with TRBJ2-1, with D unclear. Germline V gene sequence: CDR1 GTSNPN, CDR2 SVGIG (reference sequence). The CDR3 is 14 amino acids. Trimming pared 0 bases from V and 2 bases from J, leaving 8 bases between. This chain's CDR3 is CAWSVRRAYNEQFF. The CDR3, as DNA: TGTGCCTGGAGTGTACGCCGGGCCTACAATGAGCAGTTCTTC.

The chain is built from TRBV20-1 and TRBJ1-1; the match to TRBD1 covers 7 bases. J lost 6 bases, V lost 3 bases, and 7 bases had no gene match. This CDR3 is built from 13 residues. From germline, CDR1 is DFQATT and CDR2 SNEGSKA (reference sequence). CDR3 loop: CSASRSGTAEAFF. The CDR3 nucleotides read TGCAGTGCTAGTAGGTCAGGGACAGCTGAAGCTTTCTTT.

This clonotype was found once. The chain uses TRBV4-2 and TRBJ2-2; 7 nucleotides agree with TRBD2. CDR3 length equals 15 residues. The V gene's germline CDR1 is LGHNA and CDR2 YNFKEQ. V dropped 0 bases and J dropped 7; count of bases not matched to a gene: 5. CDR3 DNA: TGTGCCAGCAGCCAAGATACGGGAGGAGTCGGGGAGCTGTTTTTT. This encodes CASSQDTGGVGELFF.

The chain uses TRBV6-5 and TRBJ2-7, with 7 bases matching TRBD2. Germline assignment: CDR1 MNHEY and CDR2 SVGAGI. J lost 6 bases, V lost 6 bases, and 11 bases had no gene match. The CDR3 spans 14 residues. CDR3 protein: CASRRPGGTSEQYF. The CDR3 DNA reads TGTGCCAGCAGACGCCCCGGGGGGACGTCCGAGCAGTACTTC.

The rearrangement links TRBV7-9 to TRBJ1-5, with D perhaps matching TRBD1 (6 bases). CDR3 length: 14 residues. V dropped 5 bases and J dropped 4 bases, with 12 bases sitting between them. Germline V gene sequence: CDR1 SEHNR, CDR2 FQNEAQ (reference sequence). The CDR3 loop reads CASSVFQGNQPQHF. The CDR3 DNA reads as TGTGCCAGCAGCGTATTCCAGGGGAATCAGCCCCAGCATTTT.

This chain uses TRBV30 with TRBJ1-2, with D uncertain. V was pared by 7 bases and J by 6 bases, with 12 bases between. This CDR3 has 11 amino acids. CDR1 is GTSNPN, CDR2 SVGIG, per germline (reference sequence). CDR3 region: CASSLVDGYTF. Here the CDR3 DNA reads TGTGCCTCCTCCTTGGTTGATGGCTACACCTTC.

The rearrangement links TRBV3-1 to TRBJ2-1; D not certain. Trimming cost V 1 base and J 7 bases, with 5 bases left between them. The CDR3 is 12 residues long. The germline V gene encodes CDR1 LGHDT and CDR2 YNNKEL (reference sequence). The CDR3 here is CASSQVKNEQFF. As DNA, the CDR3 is TGTGCCAGCAGCCAAGTCAAGAATGAGCAGTTCTTC.

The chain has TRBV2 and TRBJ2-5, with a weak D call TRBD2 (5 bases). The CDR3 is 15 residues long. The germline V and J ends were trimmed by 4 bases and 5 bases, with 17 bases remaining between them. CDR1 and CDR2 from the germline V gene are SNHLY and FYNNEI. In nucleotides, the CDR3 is TGTGCCAGCAGTGTTCGCGCGCCCGTAGCGGAGACCCAGTACTTC. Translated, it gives CASSVRAPVAETQYF.

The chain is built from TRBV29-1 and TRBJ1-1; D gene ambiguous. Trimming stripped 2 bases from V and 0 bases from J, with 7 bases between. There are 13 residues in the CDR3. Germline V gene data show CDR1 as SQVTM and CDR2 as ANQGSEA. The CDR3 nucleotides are TGCAGCGTTGAAAACTTAGTGAACACTGAAGCTTTCTTT. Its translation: CSVENLVNTEAFF.

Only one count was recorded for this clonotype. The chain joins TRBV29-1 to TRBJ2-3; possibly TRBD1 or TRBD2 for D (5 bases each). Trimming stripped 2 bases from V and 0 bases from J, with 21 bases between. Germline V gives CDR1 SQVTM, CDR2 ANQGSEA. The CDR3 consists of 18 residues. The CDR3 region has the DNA TGCAGCGTTGAACCGGGATCGAGGGGATTCTCTAGCACAGATACGCAGTATTTT. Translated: CSVEPGSRGFSSTDTQYF.

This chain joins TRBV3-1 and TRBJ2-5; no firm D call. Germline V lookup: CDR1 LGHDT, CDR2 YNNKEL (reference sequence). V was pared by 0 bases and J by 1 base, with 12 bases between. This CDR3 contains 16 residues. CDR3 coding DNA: TGTGCCAGCAGCCAAGATATGAGACACGGCCAAGAGACCCAGTACTTC. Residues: CASSQDMRHGQETQYF.

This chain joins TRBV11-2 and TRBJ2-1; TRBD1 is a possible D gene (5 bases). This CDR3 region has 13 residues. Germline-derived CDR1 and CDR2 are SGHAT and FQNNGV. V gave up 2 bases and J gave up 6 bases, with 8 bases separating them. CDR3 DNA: TGTGCCAGCAGCTTAAGACAGCCCAATGAGCAGTTCTTC. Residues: CASSLRQPNEQFF.

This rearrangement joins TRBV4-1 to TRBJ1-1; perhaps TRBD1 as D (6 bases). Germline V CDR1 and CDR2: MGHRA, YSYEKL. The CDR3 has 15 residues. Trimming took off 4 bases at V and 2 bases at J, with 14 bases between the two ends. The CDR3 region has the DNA TGCGCCAGCAGCCCATTTGCCGGGGGCAACACTGAAGCTTTCTTT. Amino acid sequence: CASSPFAGGNTEAFF.

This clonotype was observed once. The CDR3 sequence is CASSVRVNQPQHF. The CDR3 region has the DNA TGTGCCAGCAGCGTACGGGTAAATCAGCCCCAGCATTTT. The chain has TRBV9 and TRBJ1-5; no clear D gene. Germline loops: CDR1 SGDLS, CDR2 YYNGEE. Trimming cost V 1 base and J 4 bases, with 6 bases left between them. CDR3 length: 13 amino acids.

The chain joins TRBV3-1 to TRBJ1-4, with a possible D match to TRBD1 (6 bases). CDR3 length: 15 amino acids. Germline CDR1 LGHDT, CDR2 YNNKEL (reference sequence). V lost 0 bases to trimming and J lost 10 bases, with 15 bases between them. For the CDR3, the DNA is TGTGCCAGCAGCCAAGAGGGGGCCGTTCTCCGAAAACTGTTTTTT. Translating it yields CASSQEGAVLRKLFF.

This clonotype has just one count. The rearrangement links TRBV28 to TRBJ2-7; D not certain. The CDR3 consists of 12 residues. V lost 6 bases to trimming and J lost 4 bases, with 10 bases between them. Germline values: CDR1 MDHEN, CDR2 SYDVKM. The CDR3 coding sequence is TGTGCCAGCAGCAACTCTCGGTACGAGCAGTACTTC. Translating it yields CASSNSRYEQYF. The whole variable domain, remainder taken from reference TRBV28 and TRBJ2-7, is DVKVTQSSRYLVKRTGEKVFLECVQDMDHENMFWYRQDPGLGLRLIYFSYDVKMKEKGDIPEGYSVSREKKERFSLILESASTNQTSMYLCASSNSRYEQYFGPGTRLTVT.

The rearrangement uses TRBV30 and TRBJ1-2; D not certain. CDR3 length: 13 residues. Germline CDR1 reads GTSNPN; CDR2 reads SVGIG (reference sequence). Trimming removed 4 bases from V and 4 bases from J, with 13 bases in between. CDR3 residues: CAWNEGSPYGYTF. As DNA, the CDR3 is TGTGCCTGGAATGAGGGCAGCCCCTATGGCTACACCTTC.

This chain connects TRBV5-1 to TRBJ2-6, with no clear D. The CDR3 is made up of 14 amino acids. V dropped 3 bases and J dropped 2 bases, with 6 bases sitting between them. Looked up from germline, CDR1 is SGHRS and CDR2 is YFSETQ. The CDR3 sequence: CASSSNTGANVLTF. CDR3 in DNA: TGCGCCAGCAGCTCAAATACTGGGGCCAACGTCCTGACTTTC. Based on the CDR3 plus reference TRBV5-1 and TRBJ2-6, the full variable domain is KAGVTQTPRYLIKTRGQQVTLSCSPISGHRSVSWYQQTPGQGLQFLFEYFSETQRNKGNFPGRFSGRQFSNSRSEMNVSTLELGDSALYLCASSSNTGANVLTFGAGSRLTVL.

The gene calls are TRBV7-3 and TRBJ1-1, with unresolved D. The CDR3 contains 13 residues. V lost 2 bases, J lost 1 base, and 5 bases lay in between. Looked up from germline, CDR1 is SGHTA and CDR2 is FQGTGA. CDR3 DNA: TGTGCCAGCAGCTTATACCGGAACACTGAAGCTTTCTTT. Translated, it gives CASSLYRNTEAFF.